This T cell receptor (beta chain) was recovered during a study of cytomegalovirus exposure and HLA in healthy donors. The length of the CDR3 is 14 residues. Per the germline V gene, CDR1 is SGHAT and CDR2 is FQNNGV. Trimming at V came to 1 base and at J to 7 bases, leaving 6 bases not matched to a gene. This clone has just one count. The antigen is not known. The study's findings and limits: TCR beta chain V- and J-gene trimming was linked, in a later analysis, to a missense variant in DCLRE1C. The dataset shows that most TCR sequences were rare, while some public TCRs occurred in many donors. Earlier analysis yielded a pattern in which most TCR beta V segments were productive about 90% or about 30% of the time.

Both 60 Vbeta primers and 13 Jbeta primers went into the PCR. The method was immunoSEQ multiplex PCR; TCRdb's version includes in-frame clones alone and lacks a portion of them. The sample lists 95,000 to 110,000 clones; about 80% were seen once. The clonotype comes from a man aged 55-75 years in good health and CMV-seropositive. Sequenced input: PBMCs. This chain uses TRBV11-2 with TRBJ2-7; 8 nucleotides align to TRBD1. As DNA, the CDR3 is TGTGCCAGCAGCTTAGTTCAGGGGGCAAATGAGCAGTACTTC. This sequence encodes CASSLVQGANEQYF.